This T cell receptor (beta chain) was sequenced for a study of blood T cell repertoires in COVID-19. Whole-study context: PBMCs, B-cell-depleted T cells, or T cells provided the cDNA or gDNA that made up the material.

This clone was seen more than once but under ten times. V trimming: 2 bases; J trimming: 0 bases; junction bases outside the gene matches: 4. CDR1 and CDR2 from the germline V gene are MDHEN and SYDVKM. This CDR3 has 16 residues. Produced via immunoSEQ multiplex PCR; TCRdb's table is partial and in-frame only. The sample has 100,000 or so clones, around 79% seen once. This receptor was taken from a human donor in a cohort sampled during active COVID-19. The sequenced sample was peripheral blood. V usage is TRBV28 and J usage is TRBJ2-7; 10 bases align to TRBD2. Here the CDR3 reads CASSLASGGASYEQYF. The DNA for the CDR3 is TGTGCCAGCAGTTTAGCCAGCGGGGGGGCCTCCTACGAGCAGTACTTC.